This record concerns one T cell receptor beta chain sequence. Its antigen remains undetermined. Per-base quality was not reported, and no clone a single base away is much larger than it. The cohort comprised some 680 healthy bone marrow donors. At the time of sampling, every cohort member was nominally healthy, though immune exposures that went unrecorded were likely present. The donor was CMV seropositive and belonged to the group of some 290 seropositive cohort members. Each donor provided a peripheral blood sample, and peripheral blood mononuclear cells were used for TCR beta sequencing. The Qiagen DNeasy Blood Extraction Kit was used to extract genomic DNA from the blood cell samples. This sample is part of a study of cytomegalovirus exposure and HLA in healthy donors (dated by TCRdb to the late 2010s). Concerning the study at large: An earlier analysis of several hundred of the donors reported roughly 300 Gb of sequence data and 100 million to 140 million unique TCR beta sequences from approximately 180 million T cells. Among 398 genotyped donors of the cohort, an average of 235,054 unique TCR beta nucleotide sequences were sequenced per donor, roughly 18% of them non-productive. Roughly 5 DR-DQ haplotypes were handled as single units for association and clustering, since linkage in the cohort was strong. Genome-wide SNP genotypes for about three fifths of the roughly 670 donors were used in a later genetic analysis, which treated that subset as a discovery cohort. The T cell repertoires of under 750 subjects were profiled by immunosequencing and related to cytomegalovirus serostatus. Among the roughly 400 genotyped donors, around 79% belonged to the genetic ancestry cluster associated with self-reported Caucasian donors. To predict cytomegalovirus infection status, the study brought together high-throughput TCR immunosequencing, statistical association of individual TCRs with disease status, and machine learning. Every repertoire in the discovery cohort had been generated on one and the same sequencing platform. Typing coverage differed by locus: A, B, C, DRB1 and DQB1 were typed in about 629-640 donors, DQA1 in about 560, DPA1 in 600 to 610, and DPB1 in roughly 470. Besides the first cohort of 666 subjects, a separate validation cohort made up of over 95 different subjects was used. Rather than using new phenotypic data, the later analysis identified candidate immune exposures from TCR beta sequences and from how often those sequences occurred across donors. An early release that covered 500 to 800 HLA-typed donors contained approximately 300 gigabases of sequencing data and approximately 85 million unique TCR sequences. Alongside the repertoire data, information on donor age, sex, ethnicity and CMV serostatus was compiled. In a later analysis, previously published TCR beta repertoires from 670 or so donors were re-analyzed and high-resolution HLA genotyping was added so that TCR occurrence patterns could be studied. An earlier analysis of approximately 630 of the donors applied high-throughput TCR beta sequencing to assess whether each TCR beta V gene segment acted as functional or pseudogenic. The study aimed to test whether cataloging public T cell receptors could reveal signatures of past pathogen exposure. HLA typing covered class I and class II loci at four-digit resolution.

The library came from the immunoSEQ multiplex PCR assay. For the multiplex PCR, a mixture combining 60 forward primers for TCR Vbeta segments and 13 reverse primers for TCR Jbeta segments was used. A multiplex PCR assay on genomic DNA amplified the CDR3 region of rearranged TCR beta genes. On the Illumina HiSeq System, the amplified TCR beta libraries were sequenced as 87-base-pair reads. From the authors' description of their analysis: Across the 600 to 700 repertoires, a later analysis counted about 81 million unique TCR beta chains, roughly 11 million of which were shared by at least two donors. A nearest-neighbor algorithm error-corrected the raw reads and collapsed the reads into unique sequences, merging closely related sequences to remove PCR and sequencing errors. Alignment of CDR3 sequences to IMGT reference sequences was used to assign V, D and J gene segments. For a sequence to be retained, at least a six-nucleotide match to both a V gene segment and a J gene segment was required. Rearrangements were called productive when the CDR3 lacked stop codons and stayed in frame with V and J; all others were non-productive. Following IMGT convention, CDR3 was defined as the stretch from the second conserved V-encoded cysteine up to the conserved J-encoded phenylalanine. In an earlier analysis of 587 of the donors, sequences lacking an unambiguous match to a single V gene segment were excluded. An earlier analysis of approximately 590 of the donors classified V segments as functional when productive rearrangements were above 56.7% and as segregating when the standard deviation between donors was above 5%. A statistical classification framework was built to diagnose cytomegalovirus status from the catalog of TCR beta chain sequences. V and J gene assignment, in a later analysis, came from comparing TCR nucleotide sequences with IMGT/GENE-DB human TR gene sequences. In a later analysis, CDR3 sequences and most-parsimonious VDJ recombination scenarios were assigned using the TCRdist pipeline. A later analysis defined each TCR beta chain by its CDR3 amino acid sequence plus V-gene family, and excluded reads lacking a unique V-gene family. As a way to deal with suspected cross-contamination and a sequencing artifact, a later analysis dropped more than 500 nucleotide sequences that were highly shared and had low generation probability. For each public chain, a later analysis derived a clonal expansion index from normalized ranks of inferred template counts within each repertoire. In a later analysis, generation probabilities were computed with a VDJ recombination model fitted to out-of-frame rearrangements, and the resulting probabilities were checked against IGoR. Hypergeometric tests were used in a later analysis to score TCR-TCR, TCR-HLA and TCR-CMV co-occurrence, with a repertoire-size bias correction applied to the TCR pairs. In a later analysis, false discovery rates were estimated by permuting HLA or CMV assignments 20 times. In a later analysis, co-occurring TCRs were grouped using DBSCAN, with TCRdist sequence similarity added in when clustering inside HLA-allele-positive subsets. For co-occurrence clustering, repertoires with fewer than 30,000 or more than 120,000 public chains were excluded, along with about five repertoires with anomalous nucleotide sharing. This immuneACCESS table, as held by TCRdb, lists in-frame sequences with V and J called but not all clones. Of the missing ones, under half trace to an unresolved V gene in checked studies; the others have no known cause. Clone size and the V and J calls come from that table; the DNA yielded D and trimming. The sample table contains about 55,000 clones; only one count was recorded for roughly 74% of them. Clones ranked in the top ten supply less than 45% of the sample.

General study outcomes and caveats: Strong co-occurrence of HLA alleles, especially DR and DQ, made assigning TCR associations to individual alleles difficult. In a later genetic analysis, a missense DCLRE1C variant was associated with V-gene and J-gene trimming of TCR beta chains, and the association was replicated in an independent cohort. A later analysis found that TCR association rates varied across HLA loci, with DRB1 alleles showing the most associated TCRs and HLA-C alleles the fewest. The classifier was reported to diagnose cytomegalovirus status with high specificity and sensitivity in both the original and validation cohorts. Some IMGT-functional V segments, including TRBV6-2 and TRBV6-3, could not be distinguished by the 87-base-pair reads and were therefore excluded. A later analysis reported that several top co-occurrence clusters appeared linked to parvovirus B19, influenza, CMV and Epstein-Barr virus. Roughly uniform sequencing depth across donors was assumed in presence/absence analyses, although this assumption may not hold. A later analysis associated 15,000 to 20,000 TCR beta sequences with specific HLA alleles at a false discovery rate of 0.05. A further reported finding was that TCR beta sequences accurately predicted the HLA-A and HLA-B alleles for most subjects in the first cohort. A later analysis found that most CMV-associated TCR beta chains appeared HLA-restricted, with HLA associations seemingly driven largely by CMV exposure. The earlier analysis of 450 to 700 of the donors excluded roughly 17 rarely observed V segments, including chromosome 9 orphons, because counts were too low. In an earlier analysis of some 500 of the donors, most TCR beta V segments appeared in productive rearrangements about 90% or about 30% of the time, broadly matching IMGT annotations. Correlated functional status among segregating V segments might reflect linkage disequilibrium, but an unknown experimental factor could not be ruled out. In this cohort, only TCR beta chains were sequenced, and detectable features were limited by the absence of alpha or paired-chain data. Most TCR sequences were observed very rarely across donors, whereas some public TCRs were present in many individuals. In the study, approximately 160 TCR beta chains were listed as associated with cytomegalovirus. According to the authors, the approach could potentially be generalized to other disease states and immunological phenotypes. In a later analysis, HLA-associated TCR beta chains were found to be more clonally expanded and to have lower generation probabilities than equally common non-associated chains. In a later genetic analysis, fewer N-insertions in productive TCRs were reported among donors in an Asian-associated ancestry cluster than the roughly 700-donor mean. For the cohort, immune exposure information was limited to CMV serostatus. The sequencing pipeline was judged likely to have produced a cluster of highly shared sequence variants as a technical artifact. Because HLA typing was missing for some donors at each locus, association tests included only the typed subset. In vitro tests confirmed that three of the cytomegalovirus-associated TCR beta chains recognize cytomegalovirus antigens.

V has 3 bases trimmed and J has 5 bases trimmed; junction bases matching no gene number 4. As encoded in the germline V gene, CDR1 is MGHRA while CDR2 is YSYEKL. The cysteine opens and the phenylalanine closes a CDR3 of 14 amino acids. CDR3 DNA only is kept here, 42 bases in frame from base 1. This receptor chain uses TRBV4-1 and TRBJ1-2; TRBD1 agrees with 9 junctional bases. The sequencing sample was made of PBMCs. The sequence derives from a man between 40 and 49 years old in good health and CMV-seropositive. The CDR3 region: CASSQTGGVYGYTF. The nucleotide sequence reads as follows: TGCGCCAGCAGCCAGACAGGGGGTGTTTATGGCTACACCTTC.